This entry lists 32 T cell receptor beta chains sequenced from one sample in a study of graft-versus-host responses after intestinal transplantation. Tissue processing of the graft released intraepithelial and lamina propria lymphocytes from it. The method was immunoSEQ multiplex PCR; TCRdb's version includes in-frame clones alone and lacks a portion of them. The sample holds 12,000 to 15,000 clones, 77% seen once. Sequenced material: ileum tissue, taken 27 days after intestinal transplant. The receptors originated from a human patient who received an intestinal transplant, so some T cells may come from the graft donor.

This clone has a single count. The chain combines TRBV11-2 with TRBJ1-1; 9 nucleotides match TRBD1. The ends lost 6 bases at V and 5 bases at J; junction bases unmatched: 10. This CDR3 spans 15 amino acids. The V gene's germline CDR1 is SGHAT and CDR2 FQNNGV. In DNA, the CDR3 is TGTGCCAGCAGAGATGACTACAGGGGGCGGACTGAAGCTTTCTTT. Translated: CASRDDYRGRTEAFF. Supplemented by reference TRBV11-2 and TRBJ1-1, the full variable domain reads EAGVAQSPRYKIIEKRQSVAFWCNPISGHATLYWYQQILGQGPKLLIQFQNNGVVDDSQLPKDRFSAERLKGVDSTLKIQPAKLEDSAVYLCASRDDYRGRTEAFFGQGTRLTVV.

This clone showed up just a few times. This chain uses TRBV5-1 with TRBJ2-1; TRBD2 agrees at 8 bases. The V segment lost 4 bases and the J segment 8 bases; nucleotides outside the gene matches: 11. CDR3 length: 15 amino acids. Germline V gene data show CDR1 as SGHRS and CDR2 as YFSETQ. The CDR3 DNA is TGCGCCAGCAGCAAGGGAGCGGGGGTCGGGTATGAGCAGTTCTTC. This encodes CASSKGAGVGYEQFF. The full variable domain, its missing parts supplied by reference TRBV5-1 and TRBJ2-1, is KAGVTQTPRYLIKTRGQQVTLSCSPISGHRSVSWYQQTPGQGLQFLFEYFSETQRNKGNFPGRFSGRQFSNSRSEMNVSTLELGDSALYLCASSKGAGVGYEQFFGPGTRLTVL.

The rearrangement uses TRBV4-1 and TRBJ1-1; the match to TRBD1 covers 12 bases. The CDR3 totals 18 residues. Germline V gives CDR1 MGHRA, CDR2 YSYEKL. Unmatched junction bases numbered 7, after V lost 1 base and J lost 1 base. CDR3 protein: CASSQGGDRGRGNTEAFF. The CDR3, as DNA: TGCGCCAGCAGCCAAGGCGGGGACAGGGGGCGGGGGAACACTGAAGCTTTCTTT.

V usage is TRBV13 and J usage is TRBJ2-7; maybe TRBD1 (6 bases). This CDR3 is built from 12 residues. Germline CDR1 is PRHDT and CDR2 is FYEKMQ (reference sequence). V was pared by 4 bases and J by 4 bases, with 8 bases between. This CDR3 reads CASSYGQYEQYF. DNA for the CDR3: TGTGCCAGCAGCTATGGACAGTACGAGCAGTACTTC.

The chain carries TRBV14 and TRBJ2-5; D unresolved. The CDR3 sequence is 13 residues long. The germline V and J ends were trimmed by 3 bases and 5 bases, with 10 bases remaining between them. CDR1 SGHDN and CDR2 FVKESK come from the germline V gene. The DNA for the CDR3 is TGTGCCAGCAGCCATGCCGGTTGGGAGACCCAGTACTTC. Translating gives CASSHAGWETQYF.

This chain joins TRBV2 and TRBJ1-5; D unclear. The CDR3 totals 14 residues. V was cut by 2 bases and J by 0 bases, with 5 bases left in between. Germline V gene lookup returns CDR1 SNHLY and CDR2 FYNNEI. The CDR3 loop is CASSELYSNQPQHF. The CDR3, as DNA: TGTGCCAGCAGTGAATTATATAGCAATCAGCCCCAGCATTTT.

The chain couples TRBV4-3 to TRBJ1-2; 7 bases fit TRBD1. Germline V lookup: CDR1 LGHNA, CDR2 YSLEER. The CDR3 consists of 17 residues. With V trimmed by 0 bases and J by 5 bases, 12 bases remained unmatched. CDR3 sequence: CASSQDRIQGTDYGYTF. The CDR3, as DNA: TGCGCCAGCAGCCAAGATAGGATACAGGGGACAGATTATGGCTACACCTTC.

The gene calls are TRBV7-9 and TRBJ1-2, with 7 bases that match TRBD1. After removal of 5 bases from V and 1 base from J, the junction contained 7 bases not matched to a gene. The CDR3 runs 15 residues. Per germline, CDR1 SEHNR and CDR2 FQNEAQ (reference sequence). CDR3 nucleotides: TGTGCCAGCAGCCTAGGGGGACAGCTTAACTATGGCTACACCTTC. Translating it yields CASSLGGQLNYGYTF.

The chain links TRBV19 to TRBJ2-1, with D hard to call. Germline CDR1 reads LNHDA; CDR2 reads SQIVND (reference sequence). V lost 0 bases, J lost 0 bases, and 3 bases lay in between. The CDR3 is 14 residues long. As DNA, the CDR3 is TGTGCCAGTAGTATAGAGAGCTCCTACAATGAGCAGTTCTTC. Protein product: CASSIESSYNEQFF.

The genes are TRBV11-3 and TRBJ2-2; 9 nucleotides match TRBD2. This CDR3 has 15 amino acids. Germline V gene sequence: CDR1 SGHNT, CDR2 YENEEA. V shed 5 bases, J shed 5 bases, and the junction held 6 bases outside the gene matches. The CDR3 loop reads CASSRSGGRTGELFF. The CDR3 region has the DNA TGTGCCAGCAGCCGGAGCGGGGGGCGTACCGGGGAGCTGTTTTTT.

This clone was counted between two and nine times. The V and J genes are TRBV10-3 and TRBJ1-6, with a possible D match to TRBD1 (5 bases). Germline values: CDR1 ENHRY, CDR2 SYGVKD. The CDR3 contains 12 residues. The CDR3 DNA is TGTGGCGTAAGCGGGGGGGGATCACCCCTCCACTTT. Its protein is CGVSGGGSPLHF.

The J gene is TRBJ2-7, the V gene TRBV5-4; perhaps TRBD1 as D (6 bases). CDR3 length: 14 residues. Germline-derived CDR1 and CDR2 are SGHNT and YYREEE (reference sequence). V was cut by 4 bases and J by 2 bases, with 13 bases left in between. The CDR3 loop reads CASSRPGVPYEQYV. The CDR3 bases are TGTGCCAGCAGCCGACCAGGGGTCCCCTACGAGCAGTACGTC.

The rearrangement uses TRBV9 and TRBJ2-2; D remains ambiguous. The CDR3 is made up of 14 amino acids. Germline lookup yields CDR1 SGDLS and CDR2 YYNGEE. Deletions cut 0 bases from V and 8 bases from J, with 11 bases between. DNA for the CDR3: TGTGCCAGCAGCGTAGGGAGAGCGTCAGGGGAGCTGTTTTTT. Translation: CASSVGRASGELFF.

The rearrangement joins TRBV9 to TRBJ1-1; tentatively, D is TRBD1 (5 bases). V lost 4 bases and J 2 bases, leaving 18 bases between the germline ends. There are 16 residues in the CDR3. Germline loops: CDR1 SGDLS, CDR2 YYNGEE. CDR3 residues: CASSPTFGQFNTEAFF. The CDR3 coding sequence is TGTGCCAGCAGCCCTACGTTTGGACAATTTAACACTGAAGCTTTCTTT.

The CDR3 sequence is CASRLGGGYQETQYF. CDR3 sequence (DNA): TGTGCCAGCAGACTCGGGGGGGGGTACCAAGAGACCCAGTACTTC. This chain joins TRBV6-5 and TRBJ2-5; 8 bases align to TRBD2. The germline V gene has CDR1 MNHEY and CDR2 SVGAGI. Trimming at V came to 6 bases and at J to 0 bases, leaving 6 bases not matched to a gene. The CDR3 extends over 15 amino acids.

The chain combines TRBV7-8 with TRBJ1-5; D unclear. V was clipped by 5 bases and J by 4 bases, with 9 bases between them. This CDR3 region has 13 residues. CDR1 and CDR2 (germline): SGHVS, FQNEAQ. This CDR3 is CASSLTRNQPQHF. DNA of the CDR3: TGTGCCAGCAGCCTAACGAGGAATCAGCCCCAGCATTTT. The entire variable domain, with the rest obtained from reference TRBV7-8 and TRBJ1-5, is as follows: GAGVSQSPRYKVAKRGQDVALRCDPISGHVSLFWYQQALGQGPEFLTYFQNEAQLDKSGLPSDRFFAERPEGSVSTLKIQRTQQEDSAVYLCASSLTRNQPQHFGDGTRLSIL.

With respect to this clone: In the same sample, other DNA sequences code for this CDR3. The chain links TRBV5-4 to TRBJ2-1; 11 nucleotides match TRBD2. This CDR3 region has 15 residues. From germline, CDR1 is SGHNT and CDR2 YYREEE (reference sequence). The junction had 3 bases not matched to a gene; V was cut back by 4 bases and J by 3 bases. CDR3 nucleotides: TGTGCCAGCAGCCCGGGACTAGCGGACTACAATGAGCAGTTCTTC. Translation: CASSPGLADYNEQFF.

The V and J genes are TRBV25-1 and TRBJ2-7; 7 bases fit TRBD1. V gave up 3 bases and J gave up 0 bases; unmatched junction bases: 8. The germline V gene has CDR1 MGHDK and CDR2 SYGVNS. This CDR3 spans 16 amino acids. This CDR3 reads CASSDSGQARSYEQYF. CDR3 DNA sequence: TGTGCCAGCAGTGACTCCGGACAGGCCCGCTCCTACGAGCAGTACTTC.

The chain carries TRBV7-6 and TRBJ2-1, with 10 bases identical to TRBD1. The CDR3 loop spans 16 amino acids. Germline V gene data show CDR1 as SGHVS and CDR2 as FNYEAQ. The junction had 8 bases not matched to a gene; V was cut back by 4 bases and J by 5 bases. The CDR3 protein is CASSSYRDRGNNEQFF. In DNA, the CDR3 is TGTGCCAGCAGCTCGTACCGGGACAGGGGTAACAATGAGCAGTTCTTC. Full variable domain (missing parts from reference TRBV7-6 and TRBJ2-1): GAGVSQSPRYKVTKRGQDVALRCDPISGHVSLYWYRQALGQGPEFLTYFNYEAQQDKSGLPNDRFSAERPEGSISTLTIQRTEQRDSAMYRCASSSYRDRGNNEQFFGPGTRLTVL.

This clone has only one observation. The genes are TRBV20-1 and TRBJ2-7; TRBD1 might be the D (6 bases). The germline V gene has CDR1 DFQATT and CDR2 SNEGSKA (reference sequence). Trimming took 3 bases from V and 6 from J, leaving 9 bases between them. The CDR3 is 11 residues long. CDR3 coding DNA: TGCAGTGCTAGTCTAGGGGGCGAGCAGTACGTC. As protein: CSASLGGEQYV.

V is TRBV4-2 and J is TRBJ2-3; 8 bases line up with TRBD2. The germline V gene encodes CDR1 LGHNA and CDR2 YNFKEQ. The V segment lost 0 bases and the J segment 2 bases; nucleotides outside the gene matches: 4. The CDR3 consists of 16 residues. CDR3: CASSQERGAYTDTQYF. CDR3 in DNA: TGTGCCAGCAGCCAAGAGCGGGGGGCCTACACAGATACGCAGTATTTT.

The gene calls are TRBV14 and TRBJ1-2, with D possibly TRBD1 on 5 matching bases. Trimming cost V 2 bases and J 1 base, with 11 bases left between them. The CDR3 totals 15 residues. Germline CDR1 reads SGHDN; CDR2 reads FVKESK. The chain's CDR3 is CASSQLGLLNYGYTF. The CDR3 DNA follows: TGTGCCAGCAGCCAATTGGGGCTACTTAACTATGGCTACACCTTC.

Of note for this clone: One end of the junction is discordant with germline, which a read error may explain. V usage is TRBV7-7 and J usage is TRBJ2-3, with D uncertain. Germline V gene sequence: CDR1 SSHAT, CDR2 FNYEAQ (reference sequence). The CDR3 sequence is 13 residues long. CDR3 in amino acids: CASSLVRTDTQYF. CDR3 DNA sequence: TGTGCTAGCAGCTTAGTGAGAACAGATACGCAGTATTTT.

CDR3 coding DNA: TGTGCCAGCAGTAGAGGCGGTCAGACCCAGTACTTC. It codes for CASSRGGQTQYF. The V gene is TRBV27, the J gene TRBJ2-5; no reliable D call. The CDR3 consists of 12 residues. The ends were cut back, 5 bases at V and 6 bases at J, with 10 bases in the middle. The germline gives CDR1 MNHEY, CDR2 SMNVEV (reference sequence).

The CDR3 DNA reads as TGTGCCATCACGCCGACAGGGGATAGGACAGATACGCAGTATTTT. Translated, it gives CAITPTGDRTDTQYF. The genes are TRBV10-3 and TRBJ2-3, with 8 positions matching TRBD1. CDR3 length: 15 amino acids. Germline lookup yields CDR1 ENHRY and CDR2 SYGVKD. The J segment lost 3 bases and the V segment lost 7 bases, leaving 9 bases of the junction unmatched.

Details on this clone: A read error may produce the germline difference seen at one junction end. The V call is TRBV20-1, the J call TRBJ1-4; 8 bases are a match to TRBD1. This CDR3 is 11 amino acids long. Germline V gives CDR1 DFQATT, CDR2 SNEGSKA (reference sequence). CDR3 sequence reads: CSAGDRGPASF. The DNA of the CDR3 is TGCAGTGCTGGAGACAGGGGCCCTGCCAGTTTT.

The rearrangement uses TRBV27 and TRBJ2-1; TRBD2 matches at 15 bases. CDR1 and CDR2 from the germline V gene are MNHEY and SMNVEV (reference sequence). With V trimmed by 5 bases and J by 7 bases, 6 bases remained unmatched. This CDR3 has 16 amino acids. CDR3 loop: CASSPRGLAGGNEQFF. The CDR3 nucleotides are TGTGCCAGCAGTCCTCGCGGACTAGCGGGGGGGAATGAGCAGTTCTTC.

J is TRBJ1-1 and V is TRBV27, with D hard to call. V shed 5 bases and J shed 4 bases, with 14 bases lying between them. Germline assignment: CDR1 MNHEY and CDR2 SMNVEV (reference sequence). The CDR3 is 14 amino acids. The CDR3 region is CASSPTREPTEAFF. Here the CDR3 DNA reads TGTGCCAGCAGTCCCACCCGGGAGCCCACTGAAGCTTTCTTT.

The chain links TRBV5-1 to TRBJ2-2, with D unresolved. Trimming cost V 0 bases and J 4 bases, with 10 bases left between them. The CDR3 contains 15 residues. Germline loops: CDR1 SGHRS, CDR2 YFSETQ. CDR3 DNA sequence: TGCGCCAGCAGCTTGGGACTTCTCCCCACCGGGGAGCTGTTTTTT. Translating gives CASSLGLLPTGELFF.

In this sample, this clone turned up once. This chain uses TRBV28 with TRBJ2-3; TRBD2 matches at 8 bases. Germline V gene sequence: CDR1 MDHEN, CDR2 SYDVKM. The V segment lost 4 bases and the J segment 4 bases; nucleotides outside the gene matches: 10. The CDR3 runs to 16 residues. CDR3 DNA: TGTGCCAGCAGTTCCTCCGGGGGGGCTCGGGCAGATACGCAGTATTTT. It translates to CASSSSGGARADTQYF.

The V gene is TRBV4-1, the J gene TRBJ2-1; a possible D gene is TRBD2 (6 bases). V lost 4 bases to trimming and J lost 8 bases, with 18 bases between them. The CDR3 is 15 residues long. Per the germline V gene, CDR1 is MGHRA and CDR2 is YSYEKL. The CDR3 DNA sequence: TGCGCCAGCAGCCCCCCGGGAGTAGCGGACGATGAGCAGTTCTTC. It codes for CASSPPGVADDEQFF.

J is TRBJ1-2 and V is TRBV7-3; 7 positions agree with TRBD1. The CDR3 is 14 amino acids. In germline, CDR1 is SGHTA, CDR2 FQGTGA. J lost 4 bases, V lost 5 bases, and 7 bases had no gene match. The CDR3 loop is CASSPQGGGYGYTF. The CDR3 coding sequence is TGTGCCAGCAGCCCTCAGGGGGGTGGCTATGGCTACACCTTC.